The sequence of this T cell receptor beta chain was determined in a study of naive and memory T cell subsets. The beta constant-region primer was an equimolar mix of two oligonucleotides covering TRBC1 and TRBC2. Ligated cDNA was amplified by four rounds of PCR with nested alpha and beta constant-region primers and SP2. TCRdb fed the UMI-ligation and nested PCR reads into MiXCR, producing one record per CDR3 protein. Altogether tens of thousands of distinct CDR3 sequences are present, roughly 18% being singletons, with the ten largest covering less than 3.5%. The CDR3 sequence is 15 residues long. With V trimmed by 1 base and J by 6 bases, 5 bases remained unmatched.

Source material: effector memory CD4+ T cells from blood. Subset meaning: effector memory, CD45RA- CD27-. The clonotype was recovered from a human donor in good health. The chain couples TRBV12-3 or TRBV12-4 to TRBJ2-1, with TRBD2 identical over 8 bases. CDR3 bases: TGTGCCAGCAGTTTAGGGGTCCTAGCGGGCAATGAGCAGTTCTTC. Encoded protein: CASSLGVLAGNEQFF.